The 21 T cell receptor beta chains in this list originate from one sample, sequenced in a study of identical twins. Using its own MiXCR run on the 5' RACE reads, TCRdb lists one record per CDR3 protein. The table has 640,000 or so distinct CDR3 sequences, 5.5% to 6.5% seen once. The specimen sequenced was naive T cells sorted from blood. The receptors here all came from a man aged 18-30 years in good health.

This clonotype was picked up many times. The CDR3, as DNA: TGTGCCAGCAGCTTGCTAGCGGAGCTACCCTACAATGAGCAGTTCTTC. It encodes CASSLLAELPYNEQFF. The chain employs TRBV7-9 and TRBJ2-1, with 7 bases identical to TRBD2. CDR3 length: 16 amino acids. From germline, CDR1 is SEHNR and CDR2 FQNEAQ (reference sequence). Trimming at V came to 3 bases and at J to 2 bases, leaving 7 bases not matched to a gene.

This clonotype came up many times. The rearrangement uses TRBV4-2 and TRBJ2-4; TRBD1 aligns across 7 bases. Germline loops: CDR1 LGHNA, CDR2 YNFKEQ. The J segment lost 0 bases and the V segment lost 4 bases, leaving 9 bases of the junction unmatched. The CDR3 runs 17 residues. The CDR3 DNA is TGTGCCAGCAGCCCAAGAGGGACAGCTTTAGCCAAAAACATTCAGTACTTC. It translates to CASSPRGTALAKNIQYF.

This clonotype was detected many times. The CDR3 DNA follows: TGTGCCACCAGTGGGGGGGCGGCTGATGAAGCTTTCTTT. It encodes CATSGGAADEAFF. The chain has TRBV24-1 and TRBJ1-1, with a tentative D call TRBD1 (6 bases). V lost 5 bases and J 7 bases, leaving 13 bases between the germline ends. The CDR3 totals 13 residues. Germline CDR1 reads KGHDR; CDR2 reads SFDVKD.

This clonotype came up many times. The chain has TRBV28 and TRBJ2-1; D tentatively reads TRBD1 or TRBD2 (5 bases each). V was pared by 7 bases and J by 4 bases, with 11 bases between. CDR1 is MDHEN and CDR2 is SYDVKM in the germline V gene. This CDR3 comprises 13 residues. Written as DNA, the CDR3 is TGTGCCAGCAAGAGGGGCTCGTACAATGAGCAGTTCTTC. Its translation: CASKRGSYNEQFF.

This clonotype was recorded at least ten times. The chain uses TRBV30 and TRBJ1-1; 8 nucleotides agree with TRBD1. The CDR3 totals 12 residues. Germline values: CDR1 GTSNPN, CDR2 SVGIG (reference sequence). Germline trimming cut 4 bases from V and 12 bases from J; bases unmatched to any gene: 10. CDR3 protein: CAWTIDRGVTFF. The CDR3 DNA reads TGTGCCTGGACCATAGACAGGGGCGTTACTTTCTTT.

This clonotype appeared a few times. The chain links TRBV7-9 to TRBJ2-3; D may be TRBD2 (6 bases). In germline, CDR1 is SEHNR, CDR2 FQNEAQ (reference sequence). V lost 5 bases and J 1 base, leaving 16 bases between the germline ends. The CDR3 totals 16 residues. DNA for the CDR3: TGTGCCAGCAGCCCCGGGACTCCCGGAGGCACAGATACGCAGTATTTT. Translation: CASSPGTPGGTDTQYF.

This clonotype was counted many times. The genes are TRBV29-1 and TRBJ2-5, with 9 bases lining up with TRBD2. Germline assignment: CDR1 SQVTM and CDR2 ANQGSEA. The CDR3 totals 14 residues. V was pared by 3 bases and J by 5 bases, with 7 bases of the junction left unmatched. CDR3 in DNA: TGCAGCGTTGACGTGGGACTAGCAAGGGAGACCCAGTACTTC. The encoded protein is CSVDVGLARETQYF.

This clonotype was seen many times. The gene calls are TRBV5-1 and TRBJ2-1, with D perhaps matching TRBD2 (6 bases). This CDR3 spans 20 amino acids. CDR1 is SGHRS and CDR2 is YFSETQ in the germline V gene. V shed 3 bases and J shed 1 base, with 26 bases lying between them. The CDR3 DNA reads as TGCGCCAGCAGCTATAATATGGCCCGGGGGACGAGCCCTTCCTACAATGAGCAGTTCTTC. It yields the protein CASSYNMARGTSPSYNEQFF.

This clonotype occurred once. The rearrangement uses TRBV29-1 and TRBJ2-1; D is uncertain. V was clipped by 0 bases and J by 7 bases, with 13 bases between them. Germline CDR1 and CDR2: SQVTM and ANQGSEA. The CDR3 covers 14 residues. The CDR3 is CSVEDPGVGNEQFF. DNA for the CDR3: TGCAGCGTTGAAGACCCGGGTGTGGGGAATGAGCAGTTCTTC.

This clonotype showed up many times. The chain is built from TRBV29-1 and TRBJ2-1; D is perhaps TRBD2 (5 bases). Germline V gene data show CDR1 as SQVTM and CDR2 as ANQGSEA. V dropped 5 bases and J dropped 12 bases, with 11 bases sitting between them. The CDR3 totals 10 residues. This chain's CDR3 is CSVRGGGQFF. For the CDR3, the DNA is TGCAGCGTTCGAGGAGGCGGGCAGTTCTTC.

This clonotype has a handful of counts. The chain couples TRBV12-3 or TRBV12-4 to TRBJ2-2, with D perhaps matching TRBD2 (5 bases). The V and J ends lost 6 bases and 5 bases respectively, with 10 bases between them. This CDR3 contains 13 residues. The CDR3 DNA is TGTGCCAGCAGACCCCCGGGGACCGGGGAGCTGTTTTTT. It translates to CASRPPGTGELFF.

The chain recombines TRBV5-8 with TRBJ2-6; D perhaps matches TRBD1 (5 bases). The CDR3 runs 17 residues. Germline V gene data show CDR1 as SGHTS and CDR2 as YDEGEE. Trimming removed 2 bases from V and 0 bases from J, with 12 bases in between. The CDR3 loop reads CASSFSGRSSGANVLTF. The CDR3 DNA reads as TGTGCCAGCAGCTTTTCAGGGCGAAGCTCTGGGGCCAACGTCCTGACTTTC. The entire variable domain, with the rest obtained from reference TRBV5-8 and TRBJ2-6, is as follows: EAGVTQSPTHLIKTRGQQATLRCSPISGHTSVYWYQQALGLGLQFLLWYDEGEERNRGNFPPRFSGRQFPNYSSELNVNALELEDSALYLCASSFSGRSSGANVLTFGAGSRLTVL.

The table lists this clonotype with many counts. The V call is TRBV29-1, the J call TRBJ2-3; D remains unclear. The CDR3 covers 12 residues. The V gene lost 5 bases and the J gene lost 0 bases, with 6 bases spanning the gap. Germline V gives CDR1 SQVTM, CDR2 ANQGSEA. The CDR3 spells CSVPTSTDTQYF. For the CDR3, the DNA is TGCAGCGTTCCGACTAGCACAGATACGCAGTATTTT.

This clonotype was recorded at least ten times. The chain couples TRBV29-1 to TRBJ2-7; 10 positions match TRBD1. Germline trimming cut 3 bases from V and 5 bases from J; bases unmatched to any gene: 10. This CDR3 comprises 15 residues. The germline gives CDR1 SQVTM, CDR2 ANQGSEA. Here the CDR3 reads CSVDPTGTGVHEQYF. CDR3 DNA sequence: TGCAGCGTTGATCCCACCGGGACAGGGGTCCACGAGCAGTACTTC.

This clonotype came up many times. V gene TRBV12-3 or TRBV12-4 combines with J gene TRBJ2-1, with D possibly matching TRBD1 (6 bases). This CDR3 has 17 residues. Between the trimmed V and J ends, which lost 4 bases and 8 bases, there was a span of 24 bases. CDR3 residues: CASSSPLGPDRSDEQFF. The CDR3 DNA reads TGTGCCAGCAGTTCACCGCTGGGCCCAGACAGGAGCGATGAGCAGTTCTTC.

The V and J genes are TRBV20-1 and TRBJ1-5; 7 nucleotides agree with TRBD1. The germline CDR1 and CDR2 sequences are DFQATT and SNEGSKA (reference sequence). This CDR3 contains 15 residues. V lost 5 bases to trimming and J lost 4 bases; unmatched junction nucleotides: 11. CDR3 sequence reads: CSASTGQLRNQPQHF. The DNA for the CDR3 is TGCAGTGCTTCAACGGGACAGTTGAGAAATCAGCCCCAGCATTTT.

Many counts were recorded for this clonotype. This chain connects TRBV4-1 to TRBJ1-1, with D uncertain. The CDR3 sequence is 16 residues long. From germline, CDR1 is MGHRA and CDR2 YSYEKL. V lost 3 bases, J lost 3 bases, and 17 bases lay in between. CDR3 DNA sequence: TGCGCCAGCAGCCAGACCCTATACGACGGATACACTGAAGCTTTCTTT. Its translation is CASSQTLYDGYTEAFF.

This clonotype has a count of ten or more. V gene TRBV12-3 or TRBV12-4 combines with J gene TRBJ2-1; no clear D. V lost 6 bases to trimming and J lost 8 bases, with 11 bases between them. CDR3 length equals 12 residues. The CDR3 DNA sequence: TGTGCCAGCAGCCTTGGGTGGGATGAGCAGTTCTTC. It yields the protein CASSLGWDEQFF.

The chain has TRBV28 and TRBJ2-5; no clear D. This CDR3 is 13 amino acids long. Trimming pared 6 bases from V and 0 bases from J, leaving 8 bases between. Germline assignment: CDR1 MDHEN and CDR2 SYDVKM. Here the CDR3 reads CASRSAYQETQYF. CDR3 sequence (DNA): TGTGCCAGCAGGTCTGCGTACCAAGAGACCCAGTACTTC.

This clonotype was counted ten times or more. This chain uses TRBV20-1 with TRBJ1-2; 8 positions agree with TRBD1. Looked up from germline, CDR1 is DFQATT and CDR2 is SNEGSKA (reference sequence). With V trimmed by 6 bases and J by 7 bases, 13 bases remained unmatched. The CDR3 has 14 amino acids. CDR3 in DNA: TGCAGTGCAAACGCTCAGGGGGCGCACCCTGGCTACACCTTC. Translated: CSANAQGAHPGYTF.

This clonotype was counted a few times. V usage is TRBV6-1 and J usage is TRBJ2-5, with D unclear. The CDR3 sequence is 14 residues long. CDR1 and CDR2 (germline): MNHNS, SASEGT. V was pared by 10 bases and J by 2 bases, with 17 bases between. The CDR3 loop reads CATLPAGRQETQYF. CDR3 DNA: TGTGCCACGCTACCGGCCGGACGGCAAGAGACCCAGTACTTC.